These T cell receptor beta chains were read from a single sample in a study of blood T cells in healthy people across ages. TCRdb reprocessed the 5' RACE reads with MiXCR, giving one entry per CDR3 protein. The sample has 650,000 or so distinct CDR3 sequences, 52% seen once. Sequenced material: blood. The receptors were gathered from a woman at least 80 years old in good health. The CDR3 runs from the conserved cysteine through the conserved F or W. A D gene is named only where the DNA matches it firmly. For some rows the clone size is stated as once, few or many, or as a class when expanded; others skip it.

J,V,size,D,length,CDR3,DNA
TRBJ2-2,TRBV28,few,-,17,CASSSYPTAVNTGELFF,TGTGCCAGCAGTTCCTACCCCACGGCAGTGAACACCGGGGAGCTGTTTTTT
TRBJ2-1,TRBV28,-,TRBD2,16,CASSPGGLAGGIEQFF,TGTGCCAGCAGCCCTGGTGGCCTAGCGGGAGGGATTGAGCAGTTCTTC
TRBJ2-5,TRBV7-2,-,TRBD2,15,CASSYGTSPGETQYF,TGTGCCAGCAGCTATGGGACTAGCCCCGGAGAGACCCAGTACTTC
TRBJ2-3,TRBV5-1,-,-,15,CASLSAGASTDTQYF,TGCGCCAGCCTTTCGGCAGGGGCTAGCACAGATACGCAGTATTTT
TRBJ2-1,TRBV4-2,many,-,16,CASSQGGYLEATEQFF,TGTGCCAGCAGCCAAGGGGGTTACCTAGAGGCTACTGAGCAGTTCTTC
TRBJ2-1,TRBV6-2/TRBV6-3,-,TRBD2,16,CASSPGTSGSPHEQFF,TGTGCCAGCAGTCCCGGGACTAGCGGGAGCCCCCATGAGCAGTTCTTT
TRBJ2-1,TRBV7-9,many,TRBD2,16,CASSLGGGRATYEQFF,TGTGCCAGCAGCTTAGGGGGCGGGAGGGCCACCTATGAGCAGTTCTTC
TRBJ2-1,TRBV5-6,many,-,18,CASSPGTARERRYNEQFF,TGTGCCAGCAGCCCCGGTACGGCTAGGGAAAGACGCTACAATGAGCAGTTCTTC
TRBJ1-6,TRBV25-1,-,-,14,CASSEFRNNSPLHF,TGTGCCAGCAGTGAATTCAGGAATAATTCACCCCTCCACTTT
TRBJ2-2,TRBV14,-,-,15,CASSPWEATTGELFF,TGTGCCAGCAGCCCCTGGGAAGCTACCACCGGGGAGCTGTTTTTT